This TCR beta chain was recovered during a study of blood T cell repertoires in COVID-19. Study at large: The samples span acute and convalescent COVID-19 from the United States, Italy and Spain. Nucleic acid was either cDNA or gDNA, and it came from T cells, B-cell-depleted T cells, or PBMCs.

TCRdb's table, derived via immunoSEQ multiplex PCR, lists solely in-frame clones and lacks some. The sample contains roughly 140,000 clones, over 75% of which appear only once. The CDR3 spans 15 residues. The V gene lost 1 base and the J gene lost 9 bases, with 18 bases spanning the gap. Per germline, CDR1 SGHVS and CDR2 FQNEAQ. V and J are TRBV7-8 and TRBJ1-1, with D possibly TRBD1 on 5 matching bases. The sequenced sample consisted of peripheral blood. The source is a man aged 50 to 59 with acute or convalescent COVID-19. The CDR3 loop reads CASSLGRGPERQAFF. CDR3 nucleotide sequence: TGTGCCAGCAGCTTAGGGCGGGGACCGGAACGGCAAGCTTTCTTT.